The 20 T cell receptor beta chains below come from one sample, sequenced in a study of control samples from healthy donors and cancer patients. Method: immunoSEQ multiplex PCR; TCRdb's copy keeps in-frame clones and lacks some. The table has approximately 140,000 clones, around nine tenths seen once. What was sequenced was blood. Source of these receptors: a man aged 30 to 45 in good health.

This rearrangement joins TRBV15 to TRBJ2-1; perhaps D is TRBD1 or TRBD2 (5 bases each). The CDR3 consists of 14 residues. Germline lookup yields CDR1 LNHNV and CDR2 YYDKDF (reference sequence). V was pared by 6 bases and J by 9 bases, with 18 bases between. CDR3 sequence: CATRNDRDLGEQFF. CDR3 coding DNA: TGTGCCACCAGAAACGACCGGGACCTCGGTGAGCAGTTCTTC.

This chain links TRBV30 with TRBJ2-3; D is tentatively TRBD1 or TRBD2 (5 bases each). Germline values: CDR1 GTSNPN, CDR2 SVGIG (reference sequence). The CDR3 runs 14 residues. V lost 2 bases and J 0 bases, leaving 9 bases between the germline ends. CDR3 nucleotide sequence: TGTGCCTGGAGTACCGGGACCAGCACAGATACGCAGTATTTT. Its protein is CAWSTGTSTDTQYF.

The CDR3 is CARVPYNSPLHF. The CDR3 DNA reads TGTGCCAGGGTTCCCTATAATTCACCCCTCCACTTT. V gene TRBV27 combines with J gene TRBJ1-6; D unresolved. The germline gives CDR1 MNHEY, CDR2 SMNVEV (reference sequence). This CDR3 comprises 12 residues. V gave up 9 bases and J gave up 2 bases, with 5 bases separating them.

CDR3 loop: CASSLGVGVDTEAFF. CDR3 bases: TGTGCCAGCAGTTTAGGTGTGGGGGTGGACACTGAAGCTTTCTTT. The V call is TRBV28, the J call TRBJ1-1; possible D gene TRBD1, 5 bases. Deletions cut 2 bases from V and 3 bases from J, with 13 bases between. Germline V gene lookup returns CDR1 MDHEN and CDR2 SYDVKM. The CDR3 has 15 amino acids. The complete variable domain, with remaining parts taken from reference TRBV28 and TRBJ1-1, reads DVKVTQSSRYLVKRTGEKVFLECVQDMDHENMFWYRQDPGLGLRLIYFSYDVKMKEKGDIPEGYSVSREKKERFSLILESASTNQTSMYLCASSLGVGVDTEAFFGQGTRLTVV.

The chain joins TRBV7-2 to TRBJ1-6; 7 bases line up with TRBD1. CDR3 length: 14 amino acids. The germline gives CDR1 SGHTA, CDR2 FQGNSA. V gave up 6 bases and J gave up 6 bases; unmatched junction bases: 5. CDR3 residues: CASSTGTVNSPLHF. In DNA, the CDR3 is TGTGCCAGCAGTACCGGGACAGTTAATTCACCCCTCCACTTT.

The DNA for the CDR3 is TGTGCCAGCAGGTCGACTAGCGGGGTCAGGAATGAGCAGTTCTTC. As protein: CASRSTSGVRNEQFF. The genes are TRBV3-1 (or the pseudogene TRBV3-2) and TRBJ2-1; TRBD2 agrees at 11 bases. This CDR3 region has 15 residues. Germline CDR1 and CDR2: LGHDT and YNNKEL (reference sequence). The junction had 8 bases not matched to a gene; V was cut back by 6 bases and J by 7 bases.

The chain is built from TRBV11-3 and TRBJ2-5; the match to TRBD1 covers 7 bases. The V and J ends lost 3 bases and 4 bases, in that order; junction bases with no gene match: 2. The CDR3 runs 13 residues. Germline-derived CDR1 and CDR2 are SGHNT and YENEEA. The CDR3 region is CASSLGQRETQYF. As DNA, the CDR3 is TGTGCCAGCAGCTTGGGACAGAGAGAGACCCAGTACTTC.

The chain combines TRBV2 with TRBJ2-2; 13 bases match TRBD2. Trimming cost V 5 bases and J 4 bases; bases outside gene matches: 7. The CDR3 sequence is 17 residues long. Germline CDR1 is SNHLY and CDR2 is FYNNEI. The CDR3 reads CASSWTSGRSGTGELFF. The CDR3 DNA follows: TGTGCCAGCAGTTGGACTAGCGGGAGATCGGGCACCGGGGAGCTGTTTTTT.

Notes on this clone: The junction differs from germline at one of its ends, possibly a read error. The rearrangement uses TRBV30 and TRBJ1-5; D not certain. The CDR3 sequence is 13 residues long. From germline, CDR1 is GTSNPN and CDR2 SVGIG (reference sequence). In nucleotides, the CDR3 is TGTGCCCGGAGTGTAAGCAGCAATCAGCCCCAGCATTTT. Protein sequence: CARSVSSNQPQHF.

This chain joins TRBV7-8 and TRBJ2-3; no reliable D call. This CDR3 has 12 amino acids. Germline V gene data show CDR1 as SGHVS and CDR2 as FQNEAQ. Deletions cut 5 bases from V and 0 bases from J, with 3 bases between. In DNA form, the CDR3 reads TGTGCCAGCAGCCAGAGCACAGATACGCAGTATTTT. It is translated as CASSQSTDTQYF. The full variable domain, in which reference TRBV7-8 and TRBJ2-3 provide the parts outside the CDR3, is GAGVSQSPRYKVAKRGQDVALRCDPISGHVSLFWYQQALGQGPEFLTYFQNEAQLDKSGLPSDRFFAERPEGSVSTLKIQRTQQEDSAVYLCASSQSTDTQYFGPGTRLTVL.

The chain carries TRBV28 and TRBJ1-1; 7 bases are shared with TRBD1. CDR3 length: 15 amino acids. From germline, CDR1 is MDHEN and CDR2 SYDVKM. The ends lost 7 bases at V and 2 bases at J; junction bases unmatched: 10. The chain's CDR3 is CASTLTGTANTEAFF. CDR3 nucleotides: TGTGCCAGCACCCTTACCGGGACAGCCAACACTGAAGCTTTCTTT.

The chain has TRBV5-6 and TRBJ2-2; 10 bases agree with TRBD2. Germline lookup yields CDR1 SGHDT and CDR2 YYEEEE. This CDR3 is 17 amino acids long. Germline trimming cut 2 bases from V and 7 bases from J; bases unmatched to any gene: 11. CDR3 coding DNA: TGTGCCAGCAGCTTATTCCGAGCGGGAGGGCGGATCGGGGAGCTGTTTTTT. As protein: CASSLFRAGGRIGELFF.

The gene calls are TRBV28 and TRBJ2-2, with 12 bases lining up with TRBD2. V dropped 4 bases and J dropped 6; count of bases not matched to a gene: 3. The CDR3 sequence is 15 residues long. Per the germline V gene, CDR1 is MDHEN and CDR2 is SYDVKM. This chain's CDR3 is CASSSPSGRAGELFF. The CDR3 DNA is TGTGCCAGCAGTTCCCCTAGCGGGAGGGCCGGGGAGCTGTTTTTT.

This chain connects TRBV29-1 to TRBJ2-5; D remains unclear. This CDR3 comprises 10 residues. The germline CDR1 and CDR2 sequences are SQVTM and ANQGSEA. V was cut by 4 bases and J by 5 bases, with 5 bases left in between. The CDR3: CSVVMETQYF. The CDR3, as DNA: TGCAGCGTTGTAATGGAGACCCAGTACTTC.

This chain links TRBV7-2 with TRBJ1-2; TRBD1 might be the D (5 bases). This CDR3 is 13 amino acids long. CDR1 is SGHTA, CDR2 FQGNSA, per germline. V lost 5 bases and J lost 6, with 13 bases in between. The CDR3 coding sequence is TGTGCCAGCAGCGCCGTAGGGGTCGATGGCTACACCTTC. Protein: CASSAVGVDGYTF.

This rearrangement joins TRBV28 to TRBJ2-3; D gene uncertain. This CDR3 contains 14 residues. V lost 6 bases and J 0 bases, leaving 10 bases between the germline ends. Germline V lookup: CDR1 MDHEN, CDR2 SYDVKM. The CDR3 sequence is CASRRLTSTDTQYF. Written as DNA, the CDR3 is TGTGCCAGCAGGAGGCTGACTAGCACAGATACGCAGTATTTT.

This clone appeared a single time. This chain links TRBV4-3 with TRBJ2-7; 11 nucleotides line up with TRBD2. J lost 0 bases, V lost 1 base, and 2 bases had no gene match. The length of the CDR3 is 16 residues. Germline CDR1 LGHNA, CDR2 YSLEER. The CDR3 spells CASSQGLAGISYEQYF. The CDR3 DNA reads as TGCGCCAGCAGCCAAGGACTAGCGGGGATCTCCTACGAGCAGTACTTC.

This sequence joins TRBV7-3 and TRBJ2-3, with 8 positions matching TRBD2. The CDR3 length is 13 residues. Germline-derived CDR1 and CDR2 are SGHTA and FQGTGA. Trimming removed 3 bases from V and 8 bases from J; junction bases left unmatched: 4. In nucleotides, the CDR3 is TGTGCCAGCAGCTTGGGGCTAGCGGGTACGCAGTATTTT. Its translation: CASSLGLAGTQYF.

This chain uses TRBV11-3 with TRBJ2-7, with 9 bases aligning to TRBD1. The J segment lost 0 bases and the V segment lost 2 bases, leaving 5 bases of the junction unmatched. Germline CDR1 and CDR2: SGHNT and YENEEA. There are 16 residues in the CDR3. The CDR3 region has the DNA TGTGCCAGCAGCTTACGACACAGGGGGCTCTCCTACGAGCAGTACTTC. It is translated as CASSLRHRGLSYEQYF. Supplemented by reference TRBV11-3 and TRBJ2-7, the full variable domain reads EAGVVQSPRYKIIEKKQPVAFWCNPISGHNTLYWYLQNLGQGPELLIRYENEEAVDDSQLPKDRFSAERLKGVDSTLKIQPAELGDSAVYLCASSLRHRGLSYEQYFGPGTRLTVT.

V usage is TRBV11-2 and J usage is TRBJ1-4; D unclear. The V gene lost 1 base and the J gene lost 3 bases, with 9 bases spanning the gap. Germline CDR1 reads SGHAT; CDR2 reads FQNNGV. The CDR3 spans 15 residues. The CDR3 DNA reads TGTGCCAGCAGCTTAGGAGGCAGTTCTAATGAAAAACTGTTTTTT. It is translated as CASSLGGSSNEKLFF.